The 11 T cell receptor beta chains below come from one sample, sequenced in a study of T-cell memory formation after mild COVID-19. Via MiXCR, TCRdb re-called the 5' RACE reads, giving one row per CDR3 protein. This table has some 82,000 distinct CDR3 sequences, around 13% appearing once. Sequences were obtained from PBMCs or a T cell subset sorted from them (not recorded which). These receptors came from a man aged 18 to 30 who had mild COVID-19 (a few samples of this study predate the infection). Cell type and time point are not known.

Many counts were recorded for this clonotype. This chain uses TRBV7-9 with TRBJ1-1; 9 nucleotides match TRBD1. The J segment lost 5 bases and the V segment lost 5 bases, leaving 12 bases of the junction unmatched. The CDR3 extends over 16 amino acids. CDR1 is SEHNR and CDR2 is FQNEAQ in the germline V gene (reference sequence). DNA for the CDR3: TGTGCCAGCAGCCTTATAACAGGGGGCTCCCGGACTGAAGCTTTCTTT. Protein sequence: CASSLITGGSRTEAFF.

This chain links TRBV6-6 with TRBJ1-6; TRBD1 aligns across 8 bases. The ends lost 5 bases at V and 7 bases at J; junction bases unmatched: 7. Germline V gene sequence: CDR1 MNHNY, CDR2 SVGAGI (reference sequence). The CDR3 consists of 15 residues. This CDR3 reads CASSQDRGINSPLHF. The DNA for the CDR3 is TGTGCCAGCAGTCAAGACAGGGGAATCAATTCACCCCTCCACTTT.

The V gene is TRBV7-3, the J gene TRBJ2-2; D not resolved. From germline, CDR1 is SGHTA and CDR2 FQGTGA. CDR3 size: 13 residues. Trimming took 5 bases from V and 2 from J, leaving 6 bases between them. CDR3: CASSSDNTGELFF. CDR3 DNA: TGTGCCAGCAGCAGTGATAACACCGGGGAGCTGTTTTTT.

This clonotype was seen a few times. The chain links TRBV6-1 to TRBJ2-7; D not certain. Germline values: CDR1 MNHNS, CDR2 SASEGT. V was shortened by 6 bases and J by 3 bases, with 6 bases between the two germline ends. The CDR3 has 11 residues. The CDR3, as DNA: TGTGCCAGCAGGGGAAGCTACGAGCAGTACGTC. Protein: CASRGSYEQYV.

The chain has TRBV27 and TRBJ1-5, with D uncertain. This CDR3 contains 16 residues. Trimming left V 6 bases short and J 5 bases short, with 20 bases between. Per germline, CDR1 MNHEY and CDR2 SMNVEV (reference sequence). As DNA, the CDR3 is TGTGCCAGCAGAGAATCTTCTAGCCACCGGCATCAGCCCCAGCATTTT. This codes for CASRESSSHRHQPQHF.

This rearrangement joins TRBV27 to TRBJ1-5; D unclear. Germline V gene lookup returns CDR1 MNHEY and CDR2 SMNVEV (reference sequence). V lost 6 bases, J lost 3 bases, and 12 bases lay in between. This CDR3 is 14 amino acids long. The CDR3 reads CASSKSRTNQPQHF. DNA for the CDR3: TGTGCCAGCAGCAAAAGCAGAACCAATCAGCCCCAGCATTTT.

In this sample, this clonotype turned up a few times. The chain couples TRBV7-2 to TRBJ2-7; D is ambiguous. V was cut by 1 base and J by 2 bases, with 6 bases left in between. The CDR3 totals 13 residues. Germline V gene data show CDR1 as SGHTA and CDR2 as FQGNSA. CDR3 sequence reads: CASSLGRTYEQYV. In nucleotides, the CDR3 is TGTGCCAGCAGCTTAGGCAGGACCTACGAGCAGTACGTC.

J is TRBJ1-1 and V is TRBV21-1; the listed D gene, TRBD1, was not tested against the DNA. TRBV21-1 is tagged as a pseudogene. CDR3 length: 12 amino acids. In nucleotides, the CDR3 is TGTGCCAGGCCGGGGGAAAACACTGAAGCTTTCTTT. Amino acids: CARPGENTEAFF.

The CDR3 region is CASPPRGGASGTGANVLTF. CDR3 in DNA: TGCGCCAGCCCTCCCCGTGGGGGAGCCTCGGGGACTGGGGCCAACGTCCTGACTTTC. The chain is built from TRBV23-1 and TRBJ2-6; D tentatively fits TRBD1 or TRBD2 (5 bases each). TRBV23-1 is classed as an ORF, of uncertain function. V was shortened by 8 bases and J by 2 bases, with 25 bases between the two germline ends. This CDR3 is built from 19 residues.

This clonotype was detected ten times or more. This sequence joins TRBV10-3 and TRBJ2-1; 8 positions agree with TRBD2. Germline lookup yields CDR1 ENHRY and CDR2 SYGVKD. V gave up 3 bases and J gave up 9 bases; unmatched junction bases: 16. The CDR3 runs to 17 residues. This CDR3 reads CAISDGLAGPGWSEQFF. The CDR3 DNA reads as TGTGCCATCAGTGATGGGTTAGCGGGGCCCGGATGGAGTGAGCAGTTCTTC.

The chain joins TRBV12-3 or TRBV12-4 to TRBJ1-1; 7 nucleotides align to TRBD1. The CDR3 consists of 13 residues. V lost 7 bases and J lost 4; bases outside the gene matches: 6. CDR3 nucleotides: TGTGCCAGCAAGGGGGCTTTGGGCACTGAAGCTTTCTTT. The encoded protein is CASKGALGTEAFF.